The rows below give T cell receptor beta chains drawn from one sample of a study of T cells in localized non-small cell lung cancer. Sequenced by immunoSEQ multiplex PCR; TCRdb stores in-frame clones only, minus some. Among about 2,300 clones listed, nearly 25% were seen once. The material sequenced was lung tumor tissue, taken before any cancer treatment. Receptor source: a woman aged 40-69 years with stage II squamous cell lung carcinoma. Each CDR3 is given with its conserved first and last residue. D genes are given only for firm matches. Clone size appears in some rows only: once, few, many, or a class for an expanded clone.

v_gene	d_gene	j_gene	abundance	CDR3aa	CDR3nt
TRBV6-7	NA	TRBJ2-5	few	CASSNPGTQYF	TGTGCCAGCAGTAACCCCGGGACCCAGTACTTC
TRBV19	NA	TRBJ1-1	large	CASSIRMEAFF	TGTGCCAGTAGTATCCGGATGGAAGCTTTCTTT
TRBV11-3	TRBD1	TRBJ1-5	NA	CASSRGQGNQPQHF	TGTGCCAGCAGCCGCGGACAGGGAAACCAGCCCCAGCATTTT
TRBV30	TRBD1	TRBJ1-1	large	CAWKDRRTEAFF	TGTGCCTGGAAGGACAGGAGAACTGAAGCTTTCTTT
TRBV7-6	TRBD2	TRBJ2-3	NA	CASSLAQTSGRTYF	TGTGCCAGCAGCTTGGCCCAGACTAGCGGGAGGACGTATTTT
TRBV11-3	NA	TRBJ2-6	NA	CASSSGPGSPAGANVLTF	TGTGCCAGCAGCTCCGGGCCAGGGTCTCCCGCTGGGGCCAACGTCCTGACTTTC
TRBV18	TRBD1	TRBJ2-2	few	CASSPGQGSNTGELFF	TGTGCCAGCTCACCAGGACAGGGGTCGAACACCGGGGAGCTGTTTTTT
TRBV28	NA	TRBJ1-1	large	CASSLTGGDRSAFF	TGTGCCAGCAGTTTAACAGGCGGGGATCGATCCGCTTTCTTT
TRBV9	NA	TRBJ1-3	NA	CASSVTRSGNTIYF	TGTGCCAGCAGCGTAACTCGGTCTGGAAACACCATATATTTT
TRBV1	NA	TRBJ2-5	large	CTSSQVPETQYF	TGCACCAGCAGCCAAGTCCCCGAGACCCAGTACTTC
TRBV18	NA	TRBJ2-5	NA	CASSSDSLQETQYF	TGTGCCAGCTCCTCGGACAGTCTCCAAGAGACCCAGTACTTC
TRBV7-7	TRBD2	TRBJ2-7	NA	CASSLGERGTAEQYF	TGTGCCAGCAGCTTAGGGGAGCGGGGGACCGCGGAGCAGTACTTC
TRBV6-8	TRBD1	TRBJ1-1	few	CASRDRDTEAFF	TGTGCCAGCAGGGACAGGGACACTGAAGCTTTCTTT
TRBV6-8	NA	TRBJ1-2	medium-sized	CASRKWPGDGYTF	TGTGCCAGCAGGAAGTGGCCCGGGGATGGCTACACCTTC
TRBV28	NA	TRBJ1-2	large	CASSIKVYGYTF	TGTGCCAGCAGTATTAAGGTATATGGCTACACCTTC
TRBV6-8	NA	TRBJ1-1	medium-sized	CASSYSYRDEAFF	TGTGCCAGCAGTTACTCGTATAGAGATGAAGCTTTCTTT
TRBV6-8	NA	TRBJ2-7	few	CASSYSRSRSYEQYF	TGTGCCAGCAGTTACTCCCGGAGTCGATCCTACGAGCAGTACTTC
TRBV6-8	TRBD2	TRBJ2-3	medium-sized	CASSPGGDTQYF	TGTGCCAGCAGTCCGGGGGGAGATACGCAGTATTTT
TRBV6-8	NA	TRBJ1-4	few	CASSLTASTNEKLFF	TGTGCCAGCAGTTTAACAGCGTCAACTAATGAAAAACTGTTTTTT
TRBV6-8	NA	TRBJ1-1	medium-sized	CASSSQNTEAFF	TGTGCCAGCAGCTCGCAAAACACTGAAGCTTTCTTT
TRBV11-3	NA	TRBJ2-1	NA	CASSPEWTTTNEQFF	TGTGCCAGCAGCCCCGAATGGACTACAACCAATGAGCAGTTCTTC
TRBV18	NA	TRBJ1-1	NA	CASSPPGRKNTEAFF	TGTGCCAGCTCACCACCGGGACGGAAAAACACTGAAGCTTTCTTT
TRBV4-1	TRBD1	TRBJ1-4	NA	CASSHRTGDEKLFF	TGCGCCAGCAGCCACCGGACAGGGGACGAAAAACTGTTTTTT
TRBV29-1	TRBD1	TRBJ1-3	NA	CSVQRQGTGNTIYF	TGCAGCGTTCAACGACAGGGGACTGGAAACACCATATATTTT
TRBV28	NA	TRBJ1-1	NA	CASSFSRVDRAFF	TGTGCCAGCAGTTTCTCCCGGGTCGATAGAGCTTTCTTT
TRBV11-3	NA	TRBJ1-5	NA	CASSSRQYNQPQHF	TGTGCCAGCAGCTCCCGACAATACAATCAGCCCCAGCATTTT
TRBV29-1	TRBD1	TRBJ1-1	NA	CSAPGQGATEAFF	TGCAGCGCTCCGGGACAGGGGGCTACTGAAGCTTTCTTT
TRBV29-1	NA	TRBJ2-3	NA	CSVVRQSTDTQYF	TGCAGCGTTGTGAGGCAGAGCACAGATACGCAGTATTTT
TRBV15	NA	TRBJ2-2	few	CATSRVPGTNTGELFF	TGTGCCACCAGCAGAGTCCCAGGGACGAACACCGGGGAGCTGTTTTTT
TRBV19	NA	TRBJ1-5	NA	CASSISRSDSNQPQHF	TGTGCCAGTAGTATATCCAGATCCGATAGCAATCAGCCCCAGCATTTT
TRBV12-1	NA	TRBJ2-6	once	CASSSKGVSRANVLTF	TGTGCCAGCAGCAGTAAAGGTGTAAGTCGGGCCAACGTCCTGACTTTC
TRBV11-3	NA	TRBJ2-1	medium-sized	CASSLVPQGWTSYNEQFF	TGTGCCAGCAGCTTAGTGCCACAGGGTTGGACCTCCTACAATGAGCAGTTCTTC
TRBV19	TRBD1	TRBJ1-6	few	CASSYRGANSPLHF	TGTGCCAGTAGCTACAGGGGCGCTAATTCACCCCTCCACTTT
TRBV11-3	TRBD1	TRBJ2-1	few	CASSDSQGASNEQFF	TGTGCCAGCAGCGATTCGCAGGGGGCTTCCAATGAGCAGTTCTTC
TRBV18	TRBD1	TRBJ1-1	few	CASSPSDRGAFF	TGTGCCAGCTCACCCTCTGACAGGGGAGCTTTCTTT
TRBV11-3	TRBD1	TRBJ2-2	few	CASSWDRGFVTGELFF	TGTGCCAGCAGCTGGGACAGGGGATTTGTGACCGGGGAGCTGTTTTTT
TRBV6-8	NA	TRBJ2-2	medium-sized	CASSYSNQGGGELFF	TGTGCCAGCAGTTACTCGAACCAGGGTGGGGGGGAGCTGTTTTTT
TRBV9	TRBD2	TRBJ2-5	few	CASSPTSGVETQYF	TGTGCCAGCAGTCCAACTAGCGGGGTAGAGACCCAGTACTTC
TRBV11-3	TRBD2	TRBJ2-1	medium-sized	CASSLALADPNEQFF	TGTGCCAGCAGCTTGGCACTAGCGGACCCCAATGAGCAGTTCTTC
TRBV10-2	TRBD1	TRBJ2-3	few	CASSSGQGALDTQYF	TGCGCCAGCAGTTCGGGACAGGGGGCATTAGATACGCAGTATTTT
TRBV11-3	TRBD2	TRBJ2-1	NA	CASSGAGTSNEQFF	TGTGCCAGCAGCGGAGCCGGGACTAGCAATGAGCAGTTCTTC
TRBV6-8	TRBD1	TRBJ1-1	few	CASRFRQGAGGTEAFF	TGTGCCAGCAGGTTTCGGCAGGGGGCGGGAGGCACTGAAGCTTTCTTT
TRBV28	TRBD2	TRBJ2-2	NA	CAGRGGGGRATGELFF	TGTGCCGGAAGGGGCGGTGGTGGGAGGGCCACCGGGGAGCTGTTTTTT
TRBV6-8	TRBD1	TRBJ2-7	few	CASSFPIDRGSGSYEQYF	TGTGCCAGCAGTTTCCCAATAGACAGGGGATCGGGCTCCTACGAGCAGTACTTC
TRBV5-1	TRBD1	TRBJ1-6	large	CASSAQGGDSPLHF	TGCGCCAGCAGTGCCCAAGGGGGCGATTCACCCCTCCACTTT
TRBV30	NA	TRBJ2-7	NA	CAWSLGTGEQYF	TGTGCCTGGTCCCTCGGGACGGGGGAGCAGTACTTC
TRBV9	TRBD2	TRBJ2-2	NA	CASSVVGTSGIMTGELFF	TGTGCCAGCAGCGTAGTTGGGACTAGCGGGATAATGACCGGGGAGCTGTTTTTT
TRBV4-1	NA	TRBJ2-6	medium-sized	CASSQDLIPGANVLTF	TGCGCCAGCAGCCAAGATTTGATCCCCGGGGCCAACGTCCTGACTTTC
TRBV30	NA	TRBJ2-6	few	CAWRKSSGANVLTF	TGTGCCTGGAGGAAAAGCTCTGGGGCCAACGTCCTGACTTTC
TRBV5-1	NA	TRBJ1-1	NA	CASSLGGFNTEAFF	TGCGCCAGCAGCCTGGGGGGGTTTAACACTGAAGCTTTCTTT
TRBV6-8	TRBD1	TRBJ1-5	NA	CASSDRDFRSNQPQHF	TGTGCCAGCAGTGACAGGGATTTTAGAAGCAATCAGCCCCAGCATTTT
TRBV30	NA	TRBJ1-3	NA	CAWDEGGKGGNTIYF	TGTGCCTGGGACGAGGGGGGGAAGGGTGGAAACACCATATATTTT
TRBV6-8	NA	TRBJ2-5	NA	CASTLNQIQETQYF	TGTGCCAGCACCCTGAACCAGATCCAAGAGACCCAGTACTTC
TRBV6-8	NA	TRBJ1-4	few	CASSDSYNEKLFF	TGTGCCAGCAGTGACAGCTATAATGAAAAACTGTTTTTT
TRBV6-8	NA	TRBJ2-6	NA	CASRLSSSGANVLTF	TGTGCCAGCAGACTGAGTAGCTCTGGGGCCAACGTCCTGACTTTC